The clone carrying this T cell receptor (beta chain) is categorized as medium-sized. Germline-derived CDR1 and CDR2 are SGHRS and YFSETQ. The CDR3 is 16 amino acids. J lost 2 bases, V lost 2 bases, and 6 bases had no gene match. The data originate from a study of PD-1 blockade in classical Hodgkin lymphoma. As for time point: cycle 4 day 1 (C4D1), after 6 weeks of nivolumab. Relapse after autologous stem cell transplantation occurred in every patient, and brentuximab vedotin exposure varied. The patients, who had relapsed/refractory classical Hodgkin lymphoma, achieved best responses of complete response, partial response or progressive disease. Using immunoSEQ multiplex PCR, the repertoire was profiled, and TCRdb retains in-frame clones only, with some absent. The sample has roughly 24,000 clones, roughly four fifths seen once; the top ten hold roughly 22%.

The rearrangement links TRBV5-1 to TRBJ2-3; 9 positions agree with TRBD2. The starting material was peripheral blood mononuclear cells (PBMCs), obtained before the fourth cycle of nivolumab. The receptor was isolated from a human donor with classical Hodgkin lymphoma. The CDR3 DNA reads as TGCGCCAGCAGCTTAAGCGGGAGGCGATCCACAGATACGCAGTATTTT. Amino acids: CASSLSGRRSTDTQYF.